These 19 T cell receptor beta chains originate from one sample sequenced in a study of OX40 agonist ivuxolimab in advanced cancers. The assay was immunoSEQ multiplex PCR, and TCRdb's table has in-frame clones only and misses some. The sample lists about 64,000 clones; about 90% were seen once. Sequenced here: CD4+ or CD8+ T cells sorted from blood, sampled in a trial of the OX40 agonist ivuxolimab. The receptors here all came from an adult with an advanced solid tumor such as melanoma, head and neck, liver or kidney cancer.

The V gene is TRBV28, the J gene TRBJ2-7; the D call may be TRBD1 or TRBD2 (5 bases each). The germline gives CDR1 MDHEN, CDR2 SYDVKM. V lost 6 bases to trimming and J lost 0 bases, with 12 bases between them. This CDR3 comprises 14 residues. This CDR3 reads CASSRSGSSYEQYF. The CDR3 coding sequence is TGTGCCAGCAGCCGTTCAGGGAGCTCCTACGAGCAGTACTTC.

The V call is TRBV5-5, the J call TRBJ1-1; D is unclear. Germline assignment: CDR1 SGHKS and CDR2 YYEKEE (reference sequence). The CDR3 runs 14 residues. Deletions cut 0 bases from V and 3 bases from J, with 9 bases between. CDR3 DNA sequence: TGTGCCAGCAGCTTGGGGGGTCTTGACACTGAAGCTTTCTTT. The encoded protein is CASSLGGLDTEAFF.

This chain uses TRBV28 with TRBJ1-2; 9 bases agree with TRBD1. Germline values: CDR1 MDHEN, CDR2 SYDVKM. The CDR3 sequence is 15 residues long. V shed 3 bases and J 4 bases; nucleotides not matched to a gene: 6. The DNA for the CDR3 is TGTGCCAGCAGTTTTTCGGGACAGGGAGGCTATGGCTACACCTTC. Protein: CASSFSGQGGYGYTF.

The V and J genes are TRBV7-2 and TRBJ1-2; possibly TRBD1 for D (6 bases). The V end lost 1 base, the J end lost 8 bases, and 17 bases lay between the germline ends. This CDR3 region has 15 residues. Germline CDR1 and CDR2: SGHTA and FQGNSA. The CDR3 reads CASSLGWGQGGGYTF. CDR3 nucleotides: TGTGCCAGCAGCTTAGGTTGGGGGCAAGGAGGCGGCTACACCTTC.

The chain's CDR3 is CASSVSGGETQYF. The DNA for the CDR3 is TGTGCCAGCAGTGTCTCCGGGGGGGAGACCCAGTACTTC. The chain is built from TRBV2 and TRBJ2-5, with 7 bases aligning to TRBD2. The germline V gene encodes CDR1 SNHLY and CDR2 FYNNEI. J lost 5 bases, V lost 4 bases, and 4 bases had no gene match. This CDR3 is built from 13 residues.

The chain employs TRBV5-1 and TRBJ2-1, with TRBD1 matching over 10 bases. Germline V lookup: CDR1 SGHRS, CDR2 YFSETQ. The CDR3 contains 16 residues. The ends lost 0 bases at V and 1 base at J; junction bases unmatched: 1. The CDR3 sequence: CASSLGTGGSYNEQFF. The CDR3 nucleotides are TGCGCCAGCAGCTTGGGGACAGGGGGGTCCTACAATGAGCAGTTCTTC.

V and J are TRBV6-5 and TRBJ1-2; maybe TRBD1 (5 bases). Looked up from germline, CDR1 is MNHEY and CDR2 is SVGAGI. Trimming shortened V by 6 bases and J by 7 bases, and 15 bases separated the two germline ends. This CDR3 contains 13 residues. Here the CDR3 reads CASSGAVSGGYTF. DNA for the CDR3: TGTGCCAGCAGCGGGGCGGTCAGTGGTGGCTACACCTTC.

The chain uses TRBV19 and TRBJ2-7; TRBD2 is a possible D gene (6 bases). V was trimmed by 4 bases and J by 2 bases, leaving 12 bases between them. Germline V gene lookup returns CDR1 LNHDA and CDR2 SQIVND (reference sequence). This CDR3 is 14 amino acids long. CDR3 sequence (DNA): TGTGCCAGTAGTAAGACGACTAGAGCCTACGAGCAGTACTTC. Protein sequence: CASSKTTRAYEQYF.

The gene calls are TRBV7-3 and TRBJ2-1; D is undetermined. CDR1 and CDR2 (germline): SGHTA, FQGTGA. This CDR3 region has 15 residues. V dropped 5 bases and J dropped 6 bases, with 17 bases sitting between them. CDR3 amino acids: CASSPPGPKANEQFF. In nucleotides, the CDR3 is TGTGCCAGCAGCCCCCCCGGGCCTAAGGCCAATGAGCAGTTCTTC.

The chain carries TRBV18 and TRBJ2-7, with 8 bases identical to TRBD1. The CDR3 contains 18 residues. Germline V gene sequence: CDR1 KGHSH, CDR2 LQKENI. V dropped 0 bases and J dropped 3; count of bases not matched to a gene: 13. The CDR3 bases are TGTGCCAGCTCACCACCGGTAGGAGGACAGGGCTTAGACTACGAGCAGTACTTC. This gives the protein CASSPPVGGQGLDYEQYF.

V usage is TRBV7-2 and J usage is TRBJ2-5, with 9 bases aligning to TRBD2. The ends lost 3 bases at V and 6 bases at J; junction bases unmatched: 11. CDR3 length: 16 residues. The germline V gene encodes CDR1 SGHTA and CDR2 FQGNSA. CDR3 DNA: TGTGCCAGCAGCTTTGACGCGGGAGGGAATGGAAAGACCCAGTACTTC. Its protein product is CASSFDAGGNGKTQYF.

V and J are TRBV5-6 and TRBJ2-1, with TRBD2 identical over 13 bases. The CDR3 is 14 amino acids. Losses at the gene ends were 4 bases for V and 16 bases for J; bases not matched to a gene: 11. CDR1 and CDR2 from the germline V gene are SGHDT and YYEEEE. The CDR3 coding sequence is TGTGCCAGCAGCGGTGGACTAGCGGGAGAATCTGAATTCTTC. Translation: CASSGGLAGESEFF.

In DNA, the CDR3 is TGTGCCTGGAGTCACGGGAACACTGAAGCTTTCTTT. Encoded protein: CAWSHGNTEAFF. The J gene is TRBJ1-1, the V gene TRBV30, with D unresolved. This CDR3 spans 12 amino acids. Germline V gene sequence: CDR1 GTSNPN, CDR2 SVGIG (reference sequence). Trimming took 2 bases from V and 1 from J, leaving 5 bases between them.

Here the CDR3 reads CASSRGTGSNQPQHF. The CDR3 DNA sequence: TGTGCCAGCAGCCGAGGGACAGGTAGCAATCAGCCCCAGCATTTT. V is TRBV7-9 and J is TRBJ1-5, with 8 nucleotides matching TRBD1. The CDR3 extends over 15 amino acids. The V gene's germline CDR1 is SEHNR and CDR2 FQNEAQ (reference sequence). Trimming took 5 bases from V and 0 from J; bases not matched to a gene: 3.

This clone has a single count. V usage is TRBV6-1 and J usage is TRBJ2-7, with D uncertain. Germline V gives CDR1 MNHNS, CDR2 SASEGT. V shed 0 bases and J shed 6 bases, with 3 bases lying between them. The CDR3 is 11 residues long. The CDR3 coding sequence is TGTGCCAGCAGTGAAGCCGGCGAGCAGTACTTC. Residues: CASSEAGEQYF.

This chain links TRBV12-5 with TRBJ2-5; 10 bases are shared with TRBD1. Germline loops: CDR1 LGHNT, CDR2 FRNRAP. Trimming took 6 bases from V and 2 from J; bases not matched to a gene: 6. The length of the CDR3 is 15 residues. CDR3 nucleotides: TGTGCTAGTGGCGCGGACAGGGGGTCGCAAGAGACCCAGTACTTC. Encoded protein: CASGADRGSQETQYF.

The J gene is TRBJ2-3, the V gene TRBV7-2, with 7 bases aligning to TRBD2. This CDR3 region has 16 residues. Trimming at V came to 2 bases and at J to 2 bases, leaving 7 bases not matched to a gene. The germline V gene encodes CDR1 SGHTA and CDR2 FQGNSA. This CDR3 is CASSLQSGNPTDTQYF. In DNA, the CDR3 is TGTGCCAGCAGCTTACAAAGCGGGAACCCCACAGATACGCAGTATTTT.

The genes are TRBV7-3 and TRBJ2-7, with D perhaps matching TRBD1 or TRBD2 (6 bases each). The V and J ends lost 2 bases and 2 bases respectively, with 13 bases between them. CDR3 length: 15 residues. Germline lookup yields CDR1 SGHTA and CDR2 FQGTGA. The CDR3 coding sequence is TGTGCCAGCAGCTTATACGGAGGGGGGACCTACGAGCAGTACTTC. This sequence encodes CASSLYGGGTYEQYF. Based on the CDR3 plus reference TRBV7-3 and TRBJ2-7, the full variable domain is GAGVSQTPSNKVTEKGKYVELRCDPISGHTALYWYRQSLGQGPEFLIYFQGTGAADDSGLPNDRFFAVRPEGSVSTLKIQRTERGDSAVYLCASSLYGGGTYEQYFGPGTRLTVT.

The chain joins TRBV23-1 to TRBJ2-7; D call uncertain. TRBV23-1 is filed as an ORF, its function uncertain. The CDR3 length is 12 residues. The V gene lost 6 bases and the J gene lost 1 base, with 7 bases spanning the gap. The chain's CDR3 is CASSPVSYEQYF. The DNA for the CDR3 is TGCGCCAGCAGCCCGGTTTCCTACGAGCAGTACTTC.